This TCR beta chain was sequenced in a study of CD8 T cells in ankylosing spondylitis (dated by TCRdb to 2016 to 2017). Concerning the study at large: To find TCR variants linked to disease, the study profiled T cell receptor beta repertoires in ankylosing spondylitis patients and healthy donors. In total, the full study cohort was made up of 100 to 140 healthy donors and more than 20 ankylosing spondylitis patients. Peripheral blood samples were taken, and synovial fluid was additionally collected from ankylosing spondylitis patients. Paper-wide results and their limitations: Some of the motif variants had been reported before in the synovial fluid and blood of reactive arthritis patients, a finding that suggests common disease-initiation mechanisms. Blood from ankylosing spondylitis patients appeared to be characterized by a TCR beta motif composed of roughly 8 highly homologous amino acid variants. In peripheral blood, the disease-linked clones were found at relatively low frequencies and had a CD8+ phenotype. The disease-linked clones were reported to be significantly enriched in matched synovial fluid samples from ankylosing spondylitis patients.

After removal of 2 bases from V and 3 bases from J, the junction retains 9 bases not matched to a gene. The CDR3 runs 16 residues from the cysteine to the phenylalanine. CDR3 DNA is the only sequence kept; it has 48 bases, read in frame from the first base. The germline V gene (reference sequence) supplies CDR1 DFQATT and CDR2 SNEGSKA. This sample was sequenced with an Illumina HiSeq 2500. TCR beta libraries were prepared by quantitative 5'-RACE with molecular barcodes. As for how the authors treated the data: A new computational method, built on a probabilistic model of VDJ rearrangement, was used to identify disease-linked TCR variants. TCRdb itself trimmed the public reads at Q25 with fastp, ran MiXCR and retained productive beta chains. Each CDR3 protein appears once, grouped with its most common genes and DNA. These V and J calls rely on TCRdb rather than the paper's analysis. The sample table shows about 440,000 distinct CDR3 sequences, and 17% are seen once. The ten largest clones add up to approximately 0.97% of the sample.

Details on this clonotype: Which antigen it targets is not known. Base-call qualities are not available, and no considerably larger clone is one nucleotide away.

The sequenced sample consisted of blood, either unsorted or a sorted T cell fraction (not recorded which). The receptor was derived from a male donor with ankylosing spondylitis. The rearranged segments are TRBV20-1 and TRBJ2-3, with TRBD2 identical over 9 junction bases. The CDR3 protein sequence reads: CSARLAGRDLTDTQYF. The nucleotides are TGCAGTGCTAGACTAGCGGGAAGAGACCTAACAGATACGCAGTATTTT.